This T cell receptor (beta chain) was found in a study of human T cells and chemical hapten exposure. Study-level results: Against controls, expanded TCRs gave rise to significantly more large CDR3 similarity clusters.

Time point denoted: patch test 1, 2 weeks after DPC sensitization. Treatment reported: therapeutic diphenylcyclopropenone sensitization with weekly scalp DPC. This clonotype was found a few times. Its antigen is not known. Authors' processing steps: A per-sample median of 95,638 TCRs was observed, with a range of about 23,224 to 750,000. TCRdb independently ran MiXCR on the RACE reads; one entry per CDR3 protein. These V and J calls derive from TCRdb rather than the authors' analysis. Of tens of thousands of distinct CDR3 sequences listed, 12% are singletons. The V gene's germline CDR1 is SGHAT and CDR2 FQNNGV. Trimming took 1 base from V and 1 from J, leaving 17 bases between them. The length of the CDR3 is 18 residues.

The source was whole blood, collected in connection with sensitization to the hapten diphenylcyclopropenone (DPC). The V gene is TRBV11-2, the J gene TRBJ1-5; D is unresolved. This clonotype was sampled from a woman aged 60-75 years with alopecia areata. Some clones in this sample may be carry-over from other donors' samples. This CDR3 is CASSLVWVTLISNQPQHF. Written as DNA, the CDR3 is TGTGCCAGCAGCTTAGTATGGGTTACCTTGATCAGCAATCAGCCCCAGCATTTT.